The rows below give T cell receptor beta chains drawn from one sample of a study of naive and memory T cell subsets. TCRdb called the 5' RACE reads again in MiXCR, with one record for every CDR3 protein. The sample carries 50,000 to 65,000 distinct CDR3 sequences, more than 7.5% recorded once. All receptors come from a female donor in good health. Each CDR3 is given with its conserved first and last residue. The D gene is left open where the match is weak. A clone size is listed for some rows: how often the clone was seen (once, few, many), or a class if it is expanded.

>.|few|TRBJ1-4|TRBV20-1
TGCAGTGCTAGAGAGGGCAGGATAACTCGTGAATCGTTTTTT
CSAREGRITRESFF
>.|few|TRBJ2-3|TRBV10-3
TGTGCCATCAGTGAGAGGGGACTCACAGATACGCAGTATTTT
CAISERGLTDTQYF
>.|.|TRBJ2-1|TRBV12-3/TRBV12-4
TGTGCCAGCAGTGGACGAGCGGCGGAGCAGTTCTTC
CASSGRAAEQFF
>.|many|TRBJ1-3|TRBV20-1
TGCAGTGCAGCCCCGTACTCTGGAAACACCATATATTTT
CSAAPYSGNTIYF
>.|few|TRBJ2-3|TRBV5-4
TGTGCCAGCAGCGCCCACGGACCCACAGATACGCAGTATTTT
CASSAHGPTDTQYF
>TRBD2|.|TRBJ2-3|TRBV6-6
TGTGCTGGAGCGGGGGGATTCACAGATACGCAGTATTTT
CAGAGGFTDTQYF
>TRBD1|.|TRBJ1-1|TRBV18
TGTGCCAGCTCAAGGGGACAGAGGAACACTGAAGCTTTCTTT
CASSRGQRNTEAFF
>.|.|TRBJ1-4|TRBV29-1
TGCAGCGTTGAGGAAATAGTTGGGGGAGGAAAACTGTTTTTT
CSVEEIVGGGKLFF
>.|many|TRBJ2-5|TRBV5-1
TGCGCCAGCAGCTTGGGAGGGACCAGGCAAGAGACCCAGTACTTC
CASSLGGTRQETQYF
>.|many|TRBJ2-2|TRBV7-2
TGTGCCAGCAGCCCCCTTTTGTCGGGGGAGCTGTTTTTT
CASSPLLSGELFF
>TRBD2|many|TRBJ2-2|TRBV12-3/TRBV12-4
TGTGCCAGCAGTTTAGTCGGTGGACTAGCGGGGGGAACGAACACCGGGGAGCTGTTTTTT
CASSLVGGLAGGTNTGELFF
>TRBD2|.|TRBJ2-5|TRBV19
TGTGCCTCGAGGAATAGCGGGGGGGCCGGAGAGACCCAGTACTTC
CASRNSGGAGETQYF
>TRBD2|.|TRBJ2-1|TRBV28
TGTGCCAGCAGATCGGGACTAGCGGGACTCAATGAGCAGTTCTTC
CASRSGLAGLNEQFF
>.|many|TRBJ2-3|TRBV5-1
TGCGCCAGCAGCTTGGGACAGGGAGGTGATACGCAGTATTTT
CASSLGQGGDTQYF
>.|many|TRBJ2-7|TRBV6-1
TGTGCCAGCAGTGAAACCCTTTACGAGCAGTACTTC
CASSETLYEQYF
>.|many|TRBJ1-4|TRBV12-3/TRBV12-4
TGTGCCAGCAGTTTAATGATGGCTGAAAAACTGTTTTTT
CASSLMMAEKLFF
>TRBD1|few|TRBJ1-6|TRBV28
TGTGCCAGCAGTTTACCCCAGACAGGGGTTTCACCCCTCCACTTT
CASSLPQTGVSPLHF
>.|few|TRBJ2-1|TRBV7-2
TGTGCCAGCAGCTTACAGGGGTGGTACAATGAGCAGTTCTTC
CASSLQGWYNEQFF
>TRBD1|.|TRBJ2-3|TRBV7-2
TGTGCCAGCAGCCGACAGACAGGGAGTAGCACAGATACGCAGTATTTT
CASSRQTGSSTDTQYF
>TRBD1|many|TRBJ1-2|TRBV6-2/TRBV6-3
TGTGCCAGCAGTTCGGCGGCAGGGGGTACCTATGGCTACACCTTC
CASSSAAGGTYGYTF
>.|many|TRBJ1-5|TRBV5-6
TGTGCCAGCAGCTTGTACGGGGGGCGTCTTCAGCCCCAGCATTTT
CASSLYGGRLQPQHF
>.|many|TRBJ2-7|TRBV7-9
TGTGCCAGCAGCTCGGAAGGGTACGAGCAGTACTTC
CASSSEGYEQYF
>.|.|TRBJ1-1|TRBV12-3/TRBV12-4
TGTGCCAGCAGAAAATTGGGCACTGAAGCTTTCTTT
CASRKLGTEAFF
>TRBD2|few|TRBJ2-5|TRBV5-1
TGCGCCAGCAGCTTGGCCGGGGGGGGCAAGGAGACCCAGTACTTC
CASSLAGGGKETQYF
>.|once|TRBJ2-1|TRBV6-6
TGTGCCAGCAGTTTGACAGACAATGAGCAGTTCTTC
CASSLTDNEQFF
>.|few|TRBJ2-7|TRBV29-1
TGCAGCGTTGGACCGGCTAGCGAGAACGAGCAGTACTTC
CSVGPASENEQYF
>.|.|TRBJ2-7|TRBV28
TGTGCCAGCAACTCCCGAGTTGGCAGCCATTTCTACGAGCAGTACTTC
CASNSRVGSHFYEQYF
>.|.|TRBJ2-3|TRBV7-3
TGTGCCAGCAGCTTTTCAAGCACAGATACGCAGTATTTT
CASSFSSTDTQYF
>.|.|TRBJ1-1|TRBV4-3
TGCGCCAGCAGCCAAGAATCCACGAACACTGAAGCTTTCTTT
CASSQESTNTEAFF
>.|many|TRBJ1-2|TRBV6-2/TRBV6-3
TGTGCCAGCAGTTTTCCGGATGGCTACACCTTC
CASSFPDGYTF
>.|many|TRBJ1-6|TRBV5-6
TGTGCCAGCAGCTACGGACGGTTCCGATCACCCCTCCACTTT
CASSYGRFRSPLHF
>.|few|TRBJ2-5|TRBV29-1
TGCAGCGTAGGGCCATCAGGGACCCAGTACTTC
CSVGPSGTQYF
>TRBD2|.|TRBJ2-5|TRBV6-2/TRBV6-3
TGTGCCAGCAGAAGACTAGCGGGGGGGAAAGAGACCCAGTACTTC
CASRRLAGGKETQYF
>.|few|TRBJ1-2|TRBV6-5
TGTGCCAGCAGTTACTCCCGGCGGAGGAGTAACTATGGCTACACCTTC
CASSYSRRRSNYGYTF
>TRBD2|few|TRBJ2-3|TRBV4-3
TGCGCCAGCAGCCCCACGACTAGCGCCGGCACAGATACGCAGTATTTT
CASSPTTSAGTDTQYF
>TRBD2|few|TRBJ2-3|TRBV7-2
TGTGCCAGCAGCTTAAACGGGGGGGGGGGCACAGATACGCAGTATTTT
CASSLNGGGGTDTQYF
>.|.|TRBJ2-2|TRBV20-1
TGCAGTGCTAGAAAAGATCACACCGGGGAGCTGTTTTTT
CSARKDHTGELFF
>.|few|TRBJ1-1|TRBV19
TGTGCCAGTAGTATAGCAGGGTATGGTACTGAAGCTTTCTTT
CASSIAGYGTEAFF
>.|many|TRBJ1-1|TRBV20-1
TGCAGTGCTAGTATCCAGAACACTGAAGCTTTCTTT
CSASIQNTEAFF
>.|many|TRBJ1-2|TRBV9
TGTGCCAGCAGCGTAGGGCACCGGGGGCAGGACTATGGCTACACCTTC
CASSVGHRGQDYGYTF
>.|once|TRBJ1-2|TRBV20-1
TGCAGTGCTATCATACTGAATAGGGTCTATGGCTACACCTTC
CSAIILNRVYGYTF
>.|few|TRBJ2-7|TRBV28
TGTGCCAGCAGTTTTGGTGGGGGCGGCGGCGAGCAGTACTTC
CASSFGGGGGEQYF
>TRBD2|.|TRBJ2-3|TRBV12-3/TRBV12-4
TGTGCCAGCACCCGTACTCTAGCGGGGACCTTCACAGATACGCAGTATTTT
CASTRTLAGTFTDTQYF
>.|many|TRBJ2-7|TRBV14
TGTGCCAGCAGCCAGTTATGGGGTTACTCCTACGAGCAGTACTTC
CASSQLWGYSYEQYF
>.|.|TRBJ1-2|TRBV5-1
TGCGCCAGCAGCTTGCTGGGGTCGGCGTATGGCGACACCTTC
CASSLLGSAYGDTF
>TRBD2|.|TRBJ2-1|TRBV6-2/TRBV6-3
TGTGCCAGCAGTCGCCCCCGACTAGCGGGGAGCTCCTACAATGAGCAGTTCTTC
CASSRPRLAGSSYNEQFF
>TRBD1|many|TRBJ2-5|TRBV12-3/TRBV12-4
TGTGCCAGCAGTAACCAGGGGGCTAACCACCAAGAGACCCAGTACTTC
CASSNQGANHQETQYF
>.|many|TRBJ2-6|TRBV7-6
TGTGCCAGCAGCTTAGGGACTACCCGCGGGTGGCTAAGAACTGGGGCCAACGTCCTGACTTTC
CASSLGTTRGWLRTGANVLTF
>.|many|TRBJ1-1|TRBV5-5
TGTGCCAGCAGCTTGTCGTTGACAGGTCTAGCTCCGCGAGGTACTGAAGCTTTCTTT
CASSLSLTGLAPRGTEAFF
>TRBD1|many|TRBJ1-4|TRBV7-2
TGTGCCAGCAGCAAGCAGGGGGCGACAACTAATGAAAAACTGTTTTTT
CASSKQGATTNEKLFF
>.|few|TRBJ1-1|TRBV6-2/TRBV6-3
TGTGCCAGCAGTTACTCGGAGGCGACAGGTGCCTGGAACACTGAAGCTTTCTTT
CASSYSEATGAWNTEAFF
>.|many|TRBJ1-5|TRBV3-1
TGTGCCAGCAGCCAAGATCGGTGGGACAATCAGCCCCAGCATTTT
CASSQDRWDNQPQHF